This T cell receptor (beta chain) derives from a study of T cells in Graves' hyperthyroidism and ophthalmopathy. Broader study findings: Among clonotypes expanded in thyroid above 0.001, most were also found in blood.

Hyperthyroidism in the patients, aged 18 to 65, was newly diagnosed and under 2 months in duration. RNA transcripts served as the template for amplifying TCR beta CDR3 regions. When the TCR CDR3 underwent first-round RT-PCR, the HTBI primer set was used. From the multiplex PCR reads, TCRdb called clonotypes with MiXCR, one entry per CDR3 protein. This table has a few hundred thousand distinct CDR3 sequences, around 15% appearing once. Concerning this clonotype: As yet, its antigen is unknown.

The CDR3 contains 17 residues. Germline CDR1 is MNHEY and CDR2 is SMNVEV (reference sequence). With V trimmed by 1 base and J by 2 bases, 7 bases remained unmatched. The sequence derives from a woman aged 40 to 50 with Graves' hyperthyroidism. The chain is built from TRBV27 and TRBJ2-3; 9 bases agree with TRBD2. The sequenced material came from blood. The CDR3 nucleotides read TGTGCCAGCAGTTTATGGGCGGGAGGGGTTGTCACAGATACGCAGTATTTT. This encodes CASSLWAGGVVTDTQYF.